This T cell receptor beta chain was identified in a study of identical twins listed by TCRdb under 2016. Describing the broader study: TCR alpha and beta repertoires from monozygotic twins, unrelated adults of various ages and cord blood were deep-sequenced to test whether fetal clonotypes persist. Replicate twin experiments were performed at different times using different library preparation protocols to rule out contamination. Overall results and qualifications from the work: Abundant cord blood beta clonotypes had fewer insertions, young adult naive repertoires showed a similar but weaker trend, and memory repertoires showed no such trend. Invariant T cells such as MAIT and iNKT could partly confound zero-insertion analyses, although diverse VJ usage argued against such confounding for most clonotypes. Compared with coincidental sharing between unrelated individuals, out-of-frame TCR alpha sequences shared between twins had an excess of sequences with low generation probability. A weaker excess of twin sharing was found in beta out-of-frame sequences because the signal-to-noise ratio was lowered by fewer shared sequences. Conclusions relied on cross-sectional statistical analysis, since the same donors could not be followed over many years. Out-of-frame TCR alpha sharing in monozygotic twins was systematically underestimated by recombination models, whereas sharing between unrelated individuals was in agreement with the recombination models.

This clonotype showed up many times. Its antigen is not yet known. Base qualities were left out, and no much larger clone turns up one base away. Every donor was a healthy Caucasian. Three unrelated non-twin adults were additionally sequenced: a male aged 18 to 29, a male aged 50 to 60 and a female aged 50 to 60. Using Miltenyi CD45RO+ enrichment and human naive T-cell isolation kits, memory (CD45RO+) and naive T cells were isolated from PBMC. V is pruned by 2 bases and J by 0 bases, leaving 7 bases of the junction without a gene match. The germline V gene (reference sequence) yields DFQATT for CDR1 and SNEGSKA for CDR2. Including cysteine and phenylalanine, the CDR3 has 16 amino acids. Solely the CDR3 DNA is kept, with 48 bases framed from the first base. Libraries came from 5' RACE. The instrument given in TCRdb is Illumina HiSeq 2000. Template switching added a universal primer binding site, and the final cDNA carried a unique molecular identifier that allowed TCR cDNA molecules to be counted accurately. Specific primers in the conserved constant-segment region were used to synthesize first-strand cDNA for TCR alpha and beta chains. To control for contamination, each cDNA library was double barcoded with a SMART-Mk sample barcode plus Illumina barcodes. Two successive PCR steps introduced TruSeq adapter sequences along with Illumina sample barcodes. Sequencing of the TCR alpha and beta cDNA libraries was done on the Illumina HiSeq platform using custom primers. The authors' pipeline ran thus. Raw reads were processed with MiGEC to extract unique molecular identifiers, and MiXCR was used to determine CDR3 positions. For each individual, recombination models were inferred using an EM algorithm with the repgenHMM and IGoR tools. The tcR package in R was used for shared clonotype analysis, with sharing normalized by the product of cloneset sizes. Out-of-frame nonproductive sequences were analyzed to study raw recombination free of thymic and clonal selection effects. TCRdb's own reprocessing of the public reads used fastp at Q25 and MiXCR and kept productive beta chains. Identical CDR3 protein sequences are pooled into one entry, listed with their most common genes and DNA. Here the V and J calls rest on TCRdb's processing, not on the authors' analysis. Counted in this sample were some 330,000 distinct CDR3 sequences; 8.5% to 10% of them appeared once. The top ten clonotypes cover 8% to 10% of the sample.

Sample: naive T cells sorted from blood. The cell subset or site label for this specimen denotes: cells isolated with a human naive T-cell isolation kit. The chain is made from TRBV20-1 and TRBJ1-2; 9 nucleotides in the junction match TRBD1. The receptor was derived from a woman between 50 and 59 years old in good health. The nucleotides read TGCAGTGCTAGACCTGACAGGGGGACGACTAACTATGGCTACACCTTC. Translated, this is CSARPDRGTTNYGYTF.